This T cell receptor (beta chain) was found in a study of Graves' ophthalmopathy and Graves' hyperthyroidism. Points from the study as a whole: The blood repertoire also included most expanded thyroid clonotypes above 0.001 frequency. Sensitivity of approximately 70% and specificity of roughly 78% were achieved by the model that predicted ophthalmopathy progression.

Clinical symptoms, serum thyroxine, TRAb, thyroid ultrasound and orbital computed tomography determined diagnosis. This clonotype occurred many times. Its matching antigen is unknown. The study amplified TCR beta CDR3 regions using RNA transcripts. Second-round multiplex PCR came after a first-round RT-PCR that employed HTBI primers. MiXCR was run by TCRdb on the multiplex PCR reads, yielding one entry per CDR3 protein. The table has fewer than 400,000 distinct CDR3 sequences, approximately 16% seen once. Sequenced input: peripheral blood. The sequence was obtained from a woman between 18 and 30 years old with Graves' ophthalmopathy.

CDR3 protein: CASSQEGGDGANVLTF. DNA for the CDR3: TGTGCCAGCAGCCAAGAGGGGGGCGATGGGGCCAACGTCCTGACTTTC. This sequence joins TRBV4-2 and TRBJ2-6; TRBD1 or TRBD2 may be the D gene (6 bases each). The V and J ends lost 0 bases and 3 bases respectively, with 9 bases between them. Germline CDR1 LGHNA, CDR2 YNFKEQ. The length of the CDR3 is 16 residues.